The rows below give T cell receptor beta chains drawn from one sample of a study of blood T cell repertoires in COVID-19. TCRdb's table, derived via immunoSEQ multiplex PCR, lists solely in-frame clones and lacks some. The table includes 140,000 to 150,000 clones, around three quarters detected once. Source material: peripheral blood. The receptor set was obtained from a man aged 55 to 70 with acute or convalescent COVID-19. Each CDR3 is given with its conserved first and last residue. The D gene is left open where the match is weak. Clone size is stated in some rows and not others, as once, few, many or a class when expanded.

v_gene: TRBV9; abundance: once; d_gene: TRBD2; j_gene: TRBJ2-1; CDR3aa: CASSVRTSGSGEQFF; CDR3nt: TGTGCCAGCAGCGTAAGGACTAGCGGGAGTGGTGAGCAGTTCTTC
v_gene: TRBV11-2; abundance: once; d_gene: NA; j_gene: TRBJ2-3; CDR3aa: CASSLDTGTDTQYF; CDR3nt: TGTGCCAGCAGCTTAGATACAGGCACAGATACGCAGTATTTT
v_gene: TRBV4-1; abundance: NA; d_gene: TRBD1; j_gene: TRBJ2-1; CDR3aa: CASSQVAGGYNEQFF; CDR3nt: TGCGCCAGCAGCCAAGTGGCAGGGGGTTACAATGAGCAGTTCTTC
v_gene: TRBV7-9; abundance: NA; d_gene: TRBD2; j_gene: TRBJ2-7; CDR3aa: CASSRQSGGLFYEQYF; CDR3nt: TGTGCCAGCAGCAGACAAAGCGGGGGGCTATTCTACGAGCAGTACTTC
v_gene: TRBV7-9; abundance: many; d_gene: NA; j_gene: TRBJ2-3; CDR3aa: CASSLGWGRIYTQYF; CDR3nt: TGTGCCAGCAGCTTAGGCTGGGGGCGCATATATACGCAGTATTTT
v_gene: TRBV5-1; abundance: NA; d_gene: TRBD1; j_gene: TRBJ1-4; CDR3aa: CASSLWTGAINEKLFF; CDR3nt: TGCGCCAGCAGCTTGTGGACAGGGGCCATTAATGAAAAACTGTTTTTT
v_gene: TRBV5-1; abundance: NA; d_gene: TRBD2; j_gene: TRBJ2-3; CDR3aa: CASSLSPGGEATDTQYF; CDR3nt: TGCGCCAGCAGCTTGAGTCCGGGGGGAGAAGCTACAGATACGCAGTATTTT
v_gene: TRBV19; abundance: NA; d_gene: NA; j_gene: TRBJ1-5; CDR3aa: CASSISNPSNQPQHF; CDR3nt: TGTGCCAGTAGTATAAGCAACCCTAGCAATCAGCCCCAGCATTTT
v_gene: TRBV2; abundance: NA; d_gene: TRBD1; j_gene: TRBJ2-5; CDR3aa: CASRGGQGVGTQYF; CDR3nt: TGTGCCAGCAGGGGAGGACAGGGGGTAGGGACCCAGTACTTC
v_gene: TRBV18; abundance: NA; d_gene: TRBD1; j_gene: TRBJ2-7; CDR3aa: CASFGQGAYEQYF; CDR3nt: TGTGCCAGCTTTGGACAGGGAGCCTACGAGCAGTACTTC
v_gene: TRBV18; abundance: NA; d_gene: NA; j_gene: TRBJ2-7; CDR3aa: CASSASGYSYEQYF; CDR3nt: TGTGCCAGCTCTGCAAGCGGGTACTCCTACGAGCAGTACTTC
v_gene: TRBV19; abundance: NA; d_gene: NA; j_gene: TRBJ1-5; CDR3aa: CASRFGPTNQPQHF; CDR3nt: TGTGCCAGTAGATTCGGTCCTACTAATCAGCCCCAGCATTTT
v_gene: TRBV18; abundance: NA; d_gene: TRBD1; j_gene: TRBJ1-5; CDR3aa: CASSTQGGNQPQHF; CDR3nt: TGTGCCAGCTCAACCCAGGGGGGTAATCAGCCCCAGCATTTT
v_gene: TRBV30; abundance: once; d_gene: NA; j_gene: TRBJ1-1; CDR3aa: CAWSPGSSAFF; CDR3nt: TGTGCCTGGAGTCCCGGTTCCTCGGCTTTCTTT
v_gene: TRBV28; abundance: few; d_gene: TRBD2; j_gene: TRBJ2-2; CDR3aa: CASSLSGRRAGELFF; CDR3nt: TGTGCCAGCAGTTTATCCGGGAGGAGGGCCGGGGAGCTGTTTTTT
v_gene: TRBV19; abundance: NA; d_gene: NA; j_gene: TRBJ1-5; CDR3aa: CASSITQGLIDQPQHF; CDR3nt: TGTGCCAGTAGTATAACCCAGGGACTTATTGATCAGCCCCAGCATTTT
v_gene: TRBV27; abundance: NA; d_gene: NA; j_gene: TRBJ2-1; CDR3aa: CASSLAGYGSYNEQFF; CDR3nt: TGTGCCAGCAGTTTAGCAGGGTACGGTTCCTACAATGAGCAGTTCTTC
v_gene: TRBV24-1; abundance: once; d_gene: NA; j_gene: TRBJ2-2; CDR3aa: CATSDLGADTGELFF; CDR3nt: TGTGCCACCAGTGATTTGGGTGCGGACACCGGGGAGCTGTTTTTT
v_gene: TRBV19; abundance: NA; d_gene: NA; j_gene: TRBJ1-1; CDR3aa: CASSPQTGRGTEAFF; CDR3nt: TGTGCCAGTAGTCCCCAGACAGGACGGGGCACTGAAGCTTTCTTT
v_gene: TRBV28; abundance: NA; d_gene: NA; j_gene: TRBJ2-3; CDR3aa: CATVGTGTDTQYF; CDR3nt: TGTGCCACTGTCGGTACAGGGACAGATACGCAGTATTTT
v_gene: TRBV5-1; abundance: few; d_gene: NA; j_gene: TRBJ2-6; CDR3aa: CASSLAATGPGANVLTF; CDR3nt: TGCGCCAGCAGCTTGGCGGCCACAGGGCCTGGGGCCAACGTCCTGACTTTC
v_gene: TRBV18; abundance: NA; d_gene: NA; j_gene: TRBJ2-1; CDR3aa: CASSATGEQFF; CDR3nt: TGTGCCAGCTCAGCCACGGGTGAGCAGTTCTTC
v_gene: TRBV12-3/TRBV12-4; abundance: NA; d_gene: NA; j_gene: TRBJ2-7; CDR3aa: CASSFEGVGEQYF; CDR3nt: TGTGCCAGCAGTTTTGAGGGGGTAGGCGAGCAGTACTTC
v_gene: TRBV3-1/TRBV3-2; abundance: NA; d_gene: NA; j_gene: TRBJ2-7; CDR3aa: CASSYRVGEQYF; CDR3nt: TGTGCCAGCAGTTACAGGGTCGGCGAGCAGTACTTC
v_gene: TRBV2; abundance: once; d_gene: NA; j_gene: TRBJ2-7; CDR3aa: CASSEAADRDYNEQYF; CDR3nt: TGTGCCAGCAGTGAAGCGGCGGACAGGGACTACAACGAGCAGTACTTC
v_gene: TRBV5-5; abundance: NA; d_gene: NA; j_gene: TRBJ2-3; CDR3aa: CASSLEEVDLRTQYF; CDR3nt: TGTGCCAGCAGCTTGGAGGAGGTGGACTTGAGAACGCAGTATTTT
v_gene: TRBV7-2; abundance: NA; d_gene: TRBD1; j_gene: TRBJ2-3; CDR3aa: CASSLYMRQGARTDTQYF; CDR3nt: TGTGCCAGCAGCTTATATATGAGACAGGGGGCGCGTACAGATACGCAGTATTTT